These 9 T cell receptor beta chains came from one sample sequenced in a study of blood T cell repertoires in COVID-19. The table came from immunoSEQ multiplex PCR; TCRdb's copy has only in-frame clones and leaves some out. The table lists about 270,000 clones, 82% of them singletons, with around 3.2% in the top ten. Source material: peripheral blood. The source is a woman under 30 with acute or convalescent COVID-19.

This clone was observed once. The CDR3 DNA reads as TGTGCCATCAGTGAGTCGGGGTACAGGGATAATGAGCAGTTCTTC. This translates into CAISESGYRDNEQFF. This chain joins TRBV10-3 and TRBJ2-1, with a weak D call TRBD1 (6 bases). The V end was cut by 0 bases, the J end by 7 bases, with 13 bases between. Germline lookup yields CDR1 ENHRY and CDR2 SYGVKD. The CDR3 sequence is 15 residues long.

This clone was detected a few times. V gene TRBV27 combines with J gene TRBJ1-2; 7 bases fit TRBD1. Germline-derived CDR1 and CDR2 are MNHEY and SMNVEV (reference sequence). J was trimmed by 5 bases and V by 4 bases; bases with no gene match: 7. The CDR3 extends over 14 amino acids. CDR3 in amino acids: CASSSHDRVYGYTF. Written as DNA, the CDR3 is TGTGCCAGCAGTTCGCACGACAGGGTATATGGCTACACCTTC.

The rearrangement joins TRBV19 to TRBJ1-1, with D possibly TRBD1 on 5 matching bases. The CDR3 consists of 13 residues. V shed 3 bases and J shed 2 bases, with 7 bases lying between them. Germline CDR1 LNHDA, CDR2 SQIVND (reference sequence). CDR3 nucleotides: TGTGCCAGTAGTATGGGGCGCAACACTGAAGCTTTCTTT. Translating gives CASSMGRNTEAFF.

The genes are TRBV3-1 (or the pseudogene TRBV3-2) and TRBJ2-2; 8 bases are shared with TRBD2. CDR1 is LGHDT and CDR2 is YNNKEL in the germline V gene (reference sequence). CDR3 length equals 17 residues. V was pared by 1 base and J by 3 bases, with 7 bases of the junction left unmatched. The CDR3 nucleotides are TGTGCCAGCAGCCAAGGGGGAAGCGGGAGTGACACCGGGGAGCTGTTTTTT. Translating gives CASSQGGSGSDTGELFF.

This chain joins TRBV2 and TRBJ1-3, with unresolved D. Trimming took off 4 bases at V and 4 bases at J, with 20 bases between the two ends. This CDR3 spans 17 amino acids. CDR1 and CDR2 (germline): SNHLY, FYNNEI. CDR3 in DNA: TGTGCCAGCAGTGGCCAACGAGGGAAATTCTTGGGAAACACCATATATTTT. Its translation is CASSGQRGKFLGNTIYF. Using reference TRBV2 and TRBJ1-3 for the parts outside the CDR3, the full variable domain is EPEVTQTPSHQVTQMGQEVILRCVPISNHLYFYWYRQILGQKVEFLVSFYNNEISEKSEIFDDQFSVERPDGSNFTLKIRSTKLEDSAMYFCASSGQRGKFLGNTIYFGEGSWLTVV.

The chain uses TRBV6-5 and TRBJ1-1, with D possibly matching TRBD1 (5 bases). The ends were cut back, 0 bases at V and 10 bases at J, with 9 bases in the middle. This CDR3 has 12 amino acids. Germline CDR1 MNHEY, CDR2 SVGAGI. This CDR3 is CASSYSAGGAFF. In DNA form, the CDR3 reads TGTGCCAGCAGTTACTCGGCGGGGGGAGCTTTCTTT.

The rearrangement links TRBV19 to TRBJ1-4; D might be TRBD1 (5 bases). Germline V gene data show CDR1 as LNHDA and CDR2 as SQIVND (reference sequence). Trimming took off 11 bases at V and 3 bases at J, with 19 bases between the two ends. This CDR3 comprises 15 residues. The CDR3: CALKAGDGSNEKLFF. The CDR3 coding sequence is TGTGCCCTTAAGGCGGGGGACGGATCTAATGAAAAACTGTTTTTT.

This chain connects TRBV7-2 to TRBJ2-4; D is ambiguous. CDR1 and CDR2 (germline): SGHTA, FQGNSA. The CDR3 is 13 residues long. V shed 4 bases and J shed 2 bases, with 6 bases lying between them. CDR3 coding DNA: TGTGCCAGCAGCTCCCTCTCCAAAAACATTCAGTACTTC. It codes for CASSSLSKNIQYF.

This clone has a single count. The gene calls are TRBV6-4 and TRBJ2-2; D might be TRBD1 (5 bases). Looked up from germline, CDR1 is MRHNA and CDR2 is SNTAGT. The length of the CDR3 is 13 residues. V gave up 3 bases and J gave up 3 bases, with 5 bases separating them. DNA for the CDR3: TGTGCCAGCAGTGAAGGGGACACCGGGGAGCTGTTTTTT. Protein product: CASSEGDTGELFF.